The TCR beta chain under discussion was sequenced for a study of vaccination and CD4 T cells after COVID-19. Study summary: At a median approximately 76 days (range 14 to 241) after dose two, post-vaccine samples were obtained. Notes on the study in general: In convalescent patients, a median approximately 86% of reactive clones appeared only post-vaccination.

The treatment here: approximately nine-day PBMC culture with coronavirus spike peptide pools or control peptides (ViraFEST assay). ViraFEST relied on peptide pools to expand antigen-specific T cells; the TCRs were sequenced afterward. An Oncomine TCR Beta short-read assay was used to sequence the DNA from cultured CD4+ T cells. TCRdb used MiXCR to reprocess the PCR reads, holding one entry per CDR3 protein. The repertoire includes more than 20,000 distinct CDR3 sequences, more than 35% of them detected once, and just over 7% sits in the top ten. The junction had 7 bases not matched to a gene; V was cut back by 0 bases and J by 4 bases. Per the germline V gene, CDR1 is LNHNV and CDR2 is YYDKDF (reference sequence). The CDR3 runs to 18 residues. In regard to this clonotype: Its cognate antigen is unknown.

This chain connects TRBV15 to TRBJ2-1; 12 positions agree with TRBD2. The sequencing sample was made of CD4+ T cells from blood, cultured in vitro. This clonotype was sampled from a human donor who had recovered from COVID-19. The CDR3 DNA is TGTGCCACCAGCAGAGATGGAACCGGACTAGCGGGGTACAATGAGCAGTTCTTC. Its protein product is CATSRDGTGLAGYNEQFF.